There are a few counts of the clone carrying this T cell receptor (beta chain). The entry originates in a study of T-cell reconstitution after alpha-beta-depleted transplantation in children. A TCRbeta library incorporating unique molecular identifiers was prepared. MiXCR, applied by TCRdb to the PCR reads, yields one record per CDR3 protein. The sample holds some 830,000 distinct CDR3 sequences, approximately 15% seen once. The specimen was PBMCs, mostly from graft donor cells, collected 360 days after TCRalphabeta/CD19-depleted stem cell transplant. This TCR was recovered from a male patient between 5 and 17 years old who had a stem cell transplant for acute lymphoblastic leukemia, so the T cells may come from the graft donor.

The CDR3 DNA follows: TGTGCCAGCAGGGGGGAGAGTGAAAAACTGTTTTTT. Translation: CASRGESEKLFF. The V gene is TRBV25-1, the J gene TRBJ1-4; weak D call: TRBD1 (5 bases). CDR1 is MGHDK and CDR2 is SYGVNS in the germline V gene. The CDR3 covers 12 residues. V was trimmed by 6 bases and J by 7 bases, leaving 9 bases between them.